These 17 T cell receptor beta chains share one sample of origin, sequenced in a study of blood T cell repertoires in COVID-19. Generated by immunoSEQ multiplex PCR, the TCRdb table keeps only in-frame clones and is missing some. The sample shows fewer than 250,000 clones, nearly 95% of them seen only once. The sequencing input was peripheral blood. The receptors here all came from a man younger than 40 with COVID-19, enrolled during active disease.

The chain couples TRBV9 to TRBJ1-3; no firm D call. The CDR3 consists of 14 residues. Germline V gene sequence: CDR1 SGDLS, CDR2 YYNGEE. Trimming pared 3 bases from V and 0 bases from J, leaving 7 bases between. CDR3 sequence reads: CASSATSSGNTIYF. In DNA form, the CDR3 reads TGTGCCAGCAGCGCGACAAGCTCTGGAAACACCATATATTTT.

V and J are TRBV14 and TRBJ2-7; 9 nucleotides agree with TRBD2. Germline-derived CDR1 and CDR2 are SGHDN and FVKESK. With 2 bases clipped from V and 4 bases from J, the junction kept 3 bases outside the gene matches. CDR3 size: 14 residues. DNA of the CDR3: TGTGCCAGCAGCCAATATAGCGGGGGATACGAGCAGTACTTC. It yields the protein CASSQYSGGYEQYF. The entire variable domain, with the rest obtained from reference TRBV14 and TRBJ2-7, is as follows: EAGVTQFPSHSVIEKGQTVTLRCDPISGHDNLYWYRRVMGKEIKFLLHFVKESKQDESGMPNNRFLAERTGGTYSTLKVQPAELEDSGVYFCASSQYSGGYEQYFGPGTRLTVT.

This clone was counted a single time. V and J are TRBV2 and TRBJ2-1; 7 nucleotides match TRBD1. V lost 6 bases, J lost 7 bases, and 12 bases stayed unmatched. The CDR3 consists of 15 residues. Germline V gene lookup returns CDR1 SNHLY and CDR2 FYNNEI. The CDR3 DNA follows: TGTGCCAGCAGCCACCCACAGGGGTCTAATAATGAGCAGTTCTTC. This encodes CASSHPQGSNNEQFF.

The chain joins TRBV6-5 to TRBJ1-1; 8 bases fit TRBD1. Germline CDR1 MNHEY, CDR2 SVGAGI. V trimming: 5 bases; J trimming: 1 base; junction bases outside the gene matches: 6. CDR3 length: 15 residues. The chain's CDR3 is CASSPITGGNTEAFF. Written as DNA, the CDR3 is TGTGCCAGCAGTCCAATCACAGGGGGGAACACTGAAGCTTTCTTT.

The V and J genes are TRBV5-6 and TRBJ1-2; D is possibly TRBD1 (5 bases). The germline gives CDR1 SGHDT, CDR2 YYEEEE. This CDR3 has 15 amino acids. V shed 0 bases and J shed 1 base, with 10 bases lying between them. The CDR3, as DNA: TGTGCCAGCAGCTTGGGACAGACCCTTAACTATGGCTACACCTTC. It specifies CASSLGQTLNYGYTF.

The V gene is TRBV15, the J gene TRBJ1-2; D is unclear. This CDR3 region has 16 residues. Trimming removed 0 bases from V and 8 bases from J, with 19 bases in between. Germline V gives CDR1 LNHNV, CDR2 YYDKDF (reference sequence). The CDR3 coding sequence is TGTGCCACCAGCAGAGATATATCGGTGGGAAGGAGGGGCTACACCTTC. Protein: CATSRDISVGRRGYTF.

This sequence joins TRBV19 and TRBJ1-3; D remains ambiguous. V lost 5 bases to trimming and J lost 4 bases, with 15 bases between them. This CDR3 is 15 amino acids long. Germline CDR1 LNHDA, CDR2 SQIVND (reference sequence). This CDR3 reads CASSAQEIRGNTIYF. The CDR3 DNA reads TGTGCCAGTAGTGCTCAGGAAATTCGCGGAAACACCATATATTTT. Variable domain in full (rest from reference TRBV19 and TRBJ1-3): DGGITQSPKYLFRKEGQNVTLSCEQNLNHDAMYWYRQDPGQGLRLIYYSQIVNDFQKGDIAEGYSVSREKKESFPLTVTSAQKNPTAFYLCASSAQEIRGNTIYFGEGSWLTVV.

The chain recombines TRBV5-4 with TRBJ2-1; 10 bases agree with TRBD1. The CDR3 extends over 16 amino acids. Germline V gene lookup returns CDR1 SGHNT and CDR2 YYREEE (reference sequence). V lost 0 bases and J lost 5; bases outside the gene matches: 5. CDR3 coding DNA: TGTGCCAGCAGCTTGGGCGGGACAGGGGTCCACAATGAGCAGTTCTTC. Encoded protein: CASSLGGTGVHNEQFF. Filled out from reference TRBV5-4 and TRBJ2-1, the complete variable domain reads ETGVTQSPTHLIKTRGQQVTLRCSSQSGHNTVSWYQQALGQGPQFIFQYYREEENGRGNFPPRFSGLQFPNYSSELNVNALELDDSALYLCASSLGGTGVHNEQFFGPGTRLTVL.

V and J are TRBV19 and TRBJ2-1, with TRBD1 as a possible D gene (5 bases). With 1 base removed from V and 5 bases from J, the gap between germline ends came to 9 bases. Germline values: CDR1 LNHDA, CDR2 SQIVND (reference sequence). The CDR3 covers 14 residues. CDR3 bases: TGTGCCAGTAGTATAGTGACCAGGGACAATGAGCAGTTCTTC. Its translation is CASSIVTRDNEQFF.

The chain uses TRBV11-2 and TRBJ2-2, with D hard to call. The CDR3 covers 16 residues. Trimming took off 1 base at V and 3 bases at J, with 12 bases between the two ends. Germline-derived CDR1 and CDR2 are SGHAT and FQNNGV. CDR3 DNA sequence: TGTGCCAGCAGCTTAGGTTCCCTGGGCGACACCGGGGAGCTGTTTTTT. The encoded protein is CASSLGSLGDTGELFF.

J is TRBJ2-1 and V is TRBV25-1; D is possibly TRBD2 (6 bases). Germline CDR1 and CDR2: MGHDK and SYGVNS. Trimming removed 3 bases from V and 6 bases from J, with 9 bases in between. The CDR3 runs 13 residues. CDR3 sequence: CASSDGDFNEQFF. CDR3 bases: TGTGCCAGCAGTGACGGGGACTTCAATGAGCAGTTCTTC.

The gene calls are TRBV10-1 and TRBJ2-3; TRBD2 matches 10 bases. This CDR3 region has 17 residues. In germline, CDR1 is WNHNN, CDR2 SYGVQD (reference sequence). The ends lost 0 bases at V and 1 base at J; junction bases unmatched: 4. The CDR3 loop reads CASSESQSGGGTDTQYF. DNA of the CDR3: TGCGCCAGCAGTGAGTCGCAAAGCGGGGGGGGCACAGATACGCAGTATTTT.

The chain carries TRBV30 and TRBJ1-1; D possibly corresponds to TRBD1 (5 bases). The CDR3 has 13 residues. The ends were cut back, 2 bases at V and 3 bases at J, with 10 bases in the middle. In germline, CDR1 is GTSNPN, CDR2 SVGIG (reference sequence). The chain's CDR3 is CAWSLGGDTEAFF. CDR3 bases: TGTGCCTGGAGTTTAGGAGGGGACACTGAAGCTTTCTTT. Supplemented by reference TRBV30 and TRBJ1-1, the full variable domain reads SQTIHQWPATLVQPVGSPLSLECTVEGTSNPNLYWYRQAAGRGLQLLFYSVGIGQISSEVPQNLSASRPQDRQFILSSKKLLLSDSGFYLCAWSLGGDTEAFFGQGTRLTVV.

The CDR3 coding sequence is TGTGCCAGCAGCTCCCCGGGACAATTGACTGAAGCTTTCTTT. Its translation is CASSSPGQLTEAFF. The chain has TRBV7-9 and TRBJ1-1; D is perhaps TRBD1 (6 bases). The V end was cut by 4 bases, the J end by 5 bases, with 14 bases between. The CDR3 is made up of 14 amino acids. The germline gives CDR1 SEHNR, CDR2 FQNEAQ (reference sequence). The full variable domain, in which reference TRBV7-9 and TRBJ1-1 provide the parts outside the CDR3, is DTGVSQNPRHKITKRGQNVTFRCDPISEHNRLYWYRQTLGQGPEFLTYFQNEAQLEKSRLLSDRFSAERPKGSFSTLEIQRTEQGDSAMYLCASSSPGQLTEAFFGQGTRLTVV.

The J gene is TRBJ2-5, the V gene TRBV15, with a tentative D call TRBD2 (7 bases). Trimming shortened V by 0 bases and J by 13 bases, and 15 bases separated the two germline ends. Germline V gene sequence: CDR1 LNHNV, CDR2 YYDKDF (reference sequence). This CDR3 spans 13 amino acids. The CDR3 region has the DNA TGTGCCACCAGCAGAGATCGGAATAGGGGGGGGTACTTC. It encodes CATSRDRNRGGYF.

The J gene is TRBJ2-3, the V gene TRBV11-3, with 14 positions matching TRBD2. The CDR3 covers 16 residues. The ends lost 5 bases at V and 3 bases at J; junction bases unmatched: 4. Per germline, CDR1 SGHNT and CDR2 YENEEA. The CDR3 region has the DNA TGTGCCAGCAGCCCCGGGACTAGCGGGGGTACAGATACGCAGTATTTT. This codes for CASSPGTSGGTDTQYF.

The rearrangement uses TRBV6-4 and TRBJ1-2, with 12 bases aligning to TRBD1. Germline V gene sequence: CDR1 MRHNA, CDR2 SNTAGT. The J segment lost 4 bases and the V segment lost 0 bases, leaving 9 bases of the junction unmatched. The length of the CDR3 is 18 residues. The CDR3 spells CASSDSSMGQGASYGYTF. The CDR3 DNA follows: TGTGCCAGCAGTGACTCGAGTATGGGACAGGGGGCTTCCTATGGCTACACCTTC.